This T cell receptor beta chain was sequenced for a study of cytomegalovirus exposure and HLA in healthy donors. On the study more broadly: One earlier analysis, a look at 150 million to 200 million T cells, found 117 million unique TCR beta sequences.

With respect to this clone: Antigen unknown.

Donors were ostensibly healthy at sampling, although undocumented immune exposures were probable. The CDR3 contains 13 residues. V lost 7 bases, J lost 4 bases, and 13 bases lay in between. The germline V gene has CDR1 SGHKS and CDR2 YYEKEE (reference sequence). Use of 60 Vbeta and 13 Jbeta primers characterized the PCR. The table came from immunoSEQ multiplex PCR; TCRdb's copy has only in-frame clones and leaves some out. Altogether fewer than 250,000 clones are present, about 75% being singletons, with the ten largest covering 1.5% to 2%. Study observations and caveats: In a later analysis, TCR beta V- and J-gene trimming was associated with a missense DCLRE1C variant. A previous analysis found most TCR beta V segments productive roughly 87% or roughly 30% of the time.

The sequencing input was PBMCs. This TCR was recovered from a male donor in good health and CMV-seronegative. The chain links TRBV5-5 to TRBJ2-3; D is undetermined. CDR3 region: CASESRGADTQYF. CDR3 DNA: TGTGCCAGCGAATCCCGCGGTGCAGATACGCAGTATTTT. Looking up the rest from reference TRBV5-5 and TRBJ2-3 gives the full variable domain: DAGVTQSPTHLIKTRGQQVTLRCSPISGHKSVSWYQQVLGQGPQFIFQYYEKEERGRGNFPDRFSARQFPNYSSELNVNALLLGDSALYLCASESRGADTQYFGPGTRLTVL.